This paragraph reports one T cell receptor beta chain. The target antigen is unknown. Clones were sequenced by immunoSEQ multiplex PCR, and TCRdb holds only the in-frame ones, with some missing. The table lists about 43,000 clones, over 75% of them singletons. The data were obtained in a study of PD-L1 blockade in urothelial cancer. Study results and caveats: Durable benefit was linked to greater 3-week expansion of tumor-associated blood clones.

Germline-derived CDR1 and CDR2 are MNHEY and SVGAGI. The V end lost 2 bases, the J end lost 3 bases, and 10 bases lay between the germline ends. The CDR3 extends over 15 amino acids. Time point reported: pretreatment peripheral blood. Locally advanced or metastatic urothelial carcinoma was present in patients. Samples spanned pretreatment and treatment, with 1 to 8 time points per patient. The clonotype originates from a man in his 60s with urothelial cancer. The sequencing here drew on PBMCs, taken around atezolizumab (anti-PD-L1) treatment. V usage is TRBV6-5 and J usage is TRBJ2-2; D is possibly TRBD2 (6 bases). CDR3 DNA: TGTGCCAGCAGTTACGCGGGGCCCCACACCGGGGAGCTGTTTTTT. Amino acid sequence: CASSYAGPHTGELFF.